This T cell receptor (beta chain) was sequenced in a study of T cell repertoires in cytomegalovirus infection. Germline V CDR1 and CDR2: WNHNN, SYGVQD (reference sequence). This CDR3 has 13 amino acids. The V end was cut by 6 bases, the J end by 5 bases, with 10 bases between. TCRdb used MiXCR to reprocess the reads, holding one entry per CDR3 protein. Of hundreds of thousands of distinct CDR3 sequences listed, about 30% are singletons. This clonotype was recorded once. Its antigen remains unknown. The sequencing here drew on cultured CD8+ T cells from PBMCs, taken from culture after CMV antigen stimulation. J is TRBJ2-2 and V is TRBV10-1; D uncertain. The clonotype comes from a human donor in good health (CMV status not recorded). Some clones in this sample may be carry-over from other donors' samples. The CDR3 sequence is CASRDVGTGELFF. As DNA, the CDR3 is TGCGCCAGCAGGGATGTTGGGACCGGGGAGCTGTTTTTT.